A selection of T cell receptor beta chains follows, all from one sample in a study of CD8+CD57+ T cells in acquired aplastic anemia. TCRdb re-derived calls from the reads in MiXCR, one entry per CDR3 protein. The sample includes roughly 98,000 distinct CDR3 sequences, 55% to 80% seen only once; the top ten take 55% to 65%. The sequenced sample was sorted CD4+, CD8+, or CD8+CD57+ T cells (not recorded which) from PBMCs. The receptors here all came from a human donor with aplastic anemia. Each CDR3 is given without its conserved first and last residue. The D gene is left open where the match is weak. The size entry is marked missing in some rows and otherwise reads once, few, many or a size class.

D	size	V	J	CDR3
TRBD2	.	TRBV15	TRBJ2-1	ATSRGAGVVSSSYNEQF
.	.	TRBV20-1	TRBJ1-5	SAKRVSNQPQH
.	.	TRBV19	TRBJ2-3	ASSPKMSTDTQY
TRBD1	once	TRBV4-1	TRBJ2-5	ASSQENRGETQY
TRBD1	.	TRBV19	TRBJ1-2	ASSITRRTGGLEKGYT
TRBD2	.	TRBV12-3/TRBV12-4	TRBJ2-5	ASSSTSGKETQY
TRBD1	.	TRBV19	TRBJ2-3	ASTPDRGTDTQY
.	.	TRBV7-6	TRBJ2-1	ASSLALNEQF
TRBD2	once	TRBV10-3	TRBJ2-3	AISVGGRDTDTQY
.	.	TRBV2	TRBJ2-1	ASEWAGNNEQF
.	.	TRBV5-4	TRBJ1-2	ASSPTGLNYGYT
TRBD1	many	TRBV19	TRBJ2-7	ASSTPGQPYEQY
.	many	TRBV6-4	TRBJ2-1	ASSDSDTSNEQF
.	.	TRBV20-1	TRBJ2-7	SARDTPSYEQY
.	.	TRBV20-1	TRBJ1-6	SPDSEPYNSPLH
TRBD2	.	TRBV4-1	TRBJ2-3	ASSQEPSGSTDTQY
.	.	TRBV2	TRBJ1-6	ASGRPSVSPLH
.	.	TRBV20-1	TRBJ2-7	SARDRRDYEQY
.	.	TRBV20-1	TRBJ2-7	SASRFRYEQY
TRBD2	.	TRBV24-1	TRBJ2-2	ATSNRGGRELF
TRBD1	.	TRBV15	TRBJ1-4	ATSIRTGTTGKLF
.	many	TRBV4-1	TRBJ1-5	ASSQDPSLTNQPQH
.	once	TRBV7-9	TRBJ1-1	ASSIQDKAF
TRBD2	.	TRBV10-2	TRBJ2-7	ASSDGRGTYEQY
TRBD1	.	TRBV2	TRBJ2-5	DSSRDRGPETQY
.	.	TRBV27	TRBJ2-7	ASSLGAEQH
TRBD1	.	TRBV6-1	TRBJ1-2	ASRPTGGYGYT
.	medium-sized	TRBV7-6	TRBJ2-7	ASSSTPLEQY
.	.	TRBV12-3/TRBV12-4	TRBJ2-3	ASGVGMGTDTQY
.	.	TRBV5-1	TRBJ2-7	ASSLEVGRYEQY
.	.	TRBV10-2	TRBJ2-3	ASKNLGPADTQY
.	.	TRBV20-1	TRBJ1-2	SARDLSRELYT
TRBD1	.	TRBV24-1	TRBJ2-1	ATSDLHRGYNEQF
.	few	TRBV29-1	TRBJ1-1	SVEDSVNTEAF
.	once	TRBV20-1	TRBJ1-2	SARDDRGEGYA
TRBD2	.	TRBV10-3	TRBJ2-3	AISGGGGGSDTQY
.	.	TRBV19	TRBJ1-1	ASSTGTASDTEAF
TRBD1	.	TRBV15	TRBJ1-4	ATSATGGGEKLF
TRBD1	.	TRBV5-4	TRBJ2-7	ASSLALGTGREQY
.	.	TRBV12-3/TRBV12-4	TRBJ2-3	ASSILGQSDTQY
TRBD2	.	TRBV20-1	TRBJ2-7	SARSQLAGGRGYEQY
TRBD2	once	TRBV6-4	TRBJ2-3	ASSVGTSGNAQY